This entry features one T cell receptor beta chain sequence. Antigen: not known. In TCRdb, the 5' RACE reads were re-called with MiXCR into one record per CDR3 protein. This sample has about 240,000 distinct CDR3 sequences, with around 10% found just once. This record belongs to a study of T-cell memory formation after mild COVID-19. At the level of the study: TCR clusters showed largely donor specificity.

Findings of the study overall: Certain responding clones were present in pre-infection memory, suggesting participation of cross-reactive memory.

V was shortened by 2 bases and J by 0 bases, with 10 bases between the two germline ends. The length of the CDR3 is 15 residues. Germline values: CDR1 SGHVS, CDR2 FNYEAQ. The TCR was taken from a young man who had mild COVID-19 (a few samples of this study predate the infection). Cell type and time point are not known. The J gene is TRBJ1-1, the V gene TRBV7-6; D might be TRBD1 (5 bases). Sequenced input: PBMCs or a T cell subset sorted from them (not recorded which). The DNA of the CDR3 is TGTGCCAGCAGCTTAACAGGCCTCATGAACACTGAAGCTTTCTTT. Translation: CASSLTGLMNTEAFF.